The entry that follows covers one T cell receptor beta chain sequence. Antigen specificity is unknown. The CDR3 sequence is 11 residues long. Trimming left V 6 bases short and J 7 bases short, with 9 bases between. CDR1 is KGHSH and CDR2 is LQKENI in the germline V gene. The sample originates from a study of cytomegalovirus exposure and HLA in healthy donors. The primer mix had 60 Vbeta and 13 Jbeta primers. The table came from immunoSEQ multiplex PCR; TCRdb's copy has only in-frame clones and leaves some out. This sample's clone table lists 220,000 or so clones. Notes on the study in general: According to a later analysis, most TCR beta chains associated with CMV appeared HLA-restricted. The authors enumerated 180 or so TCR beta chains as linked to cytomegalovirus.

Sample: PBMCs. J is TRBJ1-1 and V is TRBV18, with D possibly being TRBD1 (6 bases). This TCR derives from a girl aged 2-15 years in good health and CMV-seropositive. CDR3 sequence: CASSRQDEAFF. As DNA, the CDR3 is TGTGCCAGCTCTAGACAGGATGAAGCTTTCTTT.